The 5 T cell receptor beta chains given below trace back to one sample, sequenced in a study of cytomegalovirus exposure and HLA in healthy donors. The PCR was carried out with 60 Vbeta primers and 13 Jbeta primers. Data came from immunoSEQ multiplex PCR; TCRdb stores just in-frame clones and leaves some out. The repertoire holds about 170,000 clones, with 76% as singletons. The sample consisted of PBMCs. Receptors were obtained from a female donor in good health and CMV-seronegative.

V gene TRBV30 combines with J gene TRBJ2-1; D is ambiguous. The V and J ends lost 1 base and 5 bases respectively, with 9 bases between them. The CDR3 sequence is 13 residues long. Looked up from germline, CDR1 is GTSNPN and CDR2 is SVGIG (reference sequence). The CDR3 coding sequence is TGTGCCTGGAGTGAACAACCCCACAATGAGCAGTTCTTC. Translated, it gives CAWSEQPHNEQFF.

The chain combines TRBV28 with TRBJ1-2; no firm D call. This CDR3 region has 11 residues. CDR1 is MDHEN and CDR2 is SYDVKM in the germline V gene. V lost 3 bases, J lost 7 bases, and 6 bases lay in between. CDR3 sequence (DNA): TGTGCCAGCAGTTTTTACGGTGGCTACACCTTC. The encoded protein is CASSFYGGYTF.

This clone was found once. The chain recombines TRBV7-2 with TRBJ2-6, with a weak D call TRBD1 (5 bases). Per the germline V gene, CDR1 is SGHTA and CDR2 is FQGNSA. The length of the CDR3 is 16 residues. V lost 5 bases to trimming and J lost 10 bases, with 21 bases between them. The CDR3 protein is CASSGVIGVHPNVLTF. The CDR3 nucleotides read TGTGCCAGCAGCGGCGTGATAGGGGTTCACCCTAACGTCCTGACTTTC.

This chain connects TRBV7-9 to TRBJ2-1; 8 nucleotides line up with TRBD1. The J segment lost 6 bases and the V segment lost 5 bases, leaving 6 bases of the junction unmatched. This CDR3 is 14 amino acids long. Germline V gene data show CDR1 as SEHNR and CDR2 as FQNEAQ (reference sequence). This CDR3 reads CASSPDRVGNEQFF. The CDR3, as DNA: TGTGCCAGCAGCCCGGACAGGGTCGGCAATGAGCAGTTCTTC.

This clone was counted once. The J gene is TRBJ2-2, the V gene TRBV7-9, with D unclear. Trimming cost V 7 bases and J 6 bases, with 12 bases left between them. Germline values: CDR1 SEHNR, CDR2 FQNEAQ (reference sequence). This CDR3 region has 13 residues. CDR3: CASMSGEAGELFF. CDR3 DNA sequence: TGTGCCAGCATGTCCGGTGAGGCCGGGGAGCTGTTTTTT.